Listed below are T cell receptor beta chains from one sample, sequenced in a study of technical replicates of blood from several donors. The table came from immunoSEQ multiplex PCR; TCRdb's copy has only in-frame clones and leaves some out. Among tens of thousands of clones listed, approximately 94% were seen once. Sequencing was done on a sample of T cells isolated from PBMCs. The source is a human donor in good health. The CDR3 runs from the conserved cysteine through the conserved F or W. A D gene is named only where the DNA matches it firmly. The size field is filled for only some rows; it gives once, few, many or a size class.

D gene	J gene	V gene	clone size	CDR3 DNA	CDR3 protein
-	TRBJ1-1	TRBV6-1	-	TGTGCCAGCAGTTTGGAGCGGGACCTGGAAGCTTTCTTT	CASSLERDLEAFF
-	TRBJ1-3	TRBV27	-	TGTGCCAGCAGTTTTAGTGTTTCTGGAAACACCATATATTTT	CASSFSVSGNTIYF
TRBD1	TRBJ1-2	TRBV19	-	TGTGCCAGTAGTAGCGGACAGGGCGACTATGGCTACACCTTC	CASSSGQGDYGYTF
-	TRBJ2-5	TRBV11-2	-	TGTGCCAGCAGCTTAGTCAGGCGGAGGGAACAAGAGACCCAGTACTTC	CASSLVRRREQETQYF
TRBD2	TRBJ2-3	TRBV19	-	TGTGCCAGTAGTATCCGTAGCGGGAGCACAGATACGCAGTATTTT	CASSIRSGSTDTQYF
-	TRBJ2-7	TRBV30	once	TGTGCCTGGAGCCAGGGGAGGGAGTACGAGCAGTACTTC	CAWSQGREYEQYF
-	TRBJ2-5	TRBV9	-	TGTGCCAGCAGCGTAGGTTGGCTGGAGACCCAGTACTTC	CASSVGWLETQYF
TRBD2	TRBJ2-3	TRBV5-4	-	TGTGCCAGCAGGAAAAGCGGGAGTTTGGGAGATACGCAGTATTTT	CASRKSGSLGDTQYF
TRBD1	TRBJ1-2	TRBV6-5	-	TGTGCCAGCAGTACCCCGGGACAGGGGACTGGCGGCTACACCTTC	CASSTPGQGTGGYTF
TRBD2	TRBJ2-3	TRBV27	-	TGTGCCAGCAGTACCCGACTAGCGGGAGGGTTCACAGATACGCAGTATTTT	CASSTRLAGGFTDTQYF
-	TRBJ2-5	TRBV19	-	TGTGCCAGTAGTACAGCGCGAGGGGAGACCCAGTACTTC	CASSTARGETQYF
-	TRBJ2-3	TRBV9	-	TGTGCCAGCAGCGTATTACTAGCCGATACGCAGTATTTT	CASSVLLADTQYF
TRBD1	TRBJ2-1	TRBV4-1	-	TGCGCCAGCAGCCAGACAGGGGGCTCCTACAATGAGCAGTTCTTC	CASSQTGGSYNEQFF
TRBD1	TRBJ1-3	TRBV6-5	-	TGTGCCAGCTCGGACAGGAGAAACACCATATATTTT	CASSDRRNTIYF
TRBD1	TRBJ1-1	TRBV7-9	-	TGTGCCAGCAGCAATGACAGGGCTGAAGCTTTCTTT	CASSNDRAEAFF
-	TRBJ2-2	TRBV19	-	TGTGCCAGTACCCCCCTTTTAGCGAAGAACACCGGGGAGCTGTTTTTT	CASTPLLAKNTGELFF
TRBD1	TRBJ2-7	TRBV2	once	TGTGCCAGCAGTGAGGGACAGGCTTCCTACGAGCAGTACTTC	CASSEGQASYEQYF
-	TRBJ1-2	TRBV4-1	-	TGCGCCAGCAGCCGGGGGGATGGCTACACCTTC	CASSRGDGYTF
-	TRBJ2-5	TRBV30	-	TGTGCCTGGAGTATCGAACAGGGTAGTGACCAGTACTTC	CAWSIEQGSDQYF
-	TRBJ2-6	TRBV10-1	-	TGCGCCAGCAGTGAGGCGGGACCGTCATCTGGGGCCAACGTCCTGACTTTC	CASSEAGPSSGANVLTF
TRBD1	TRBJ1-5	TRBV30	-	TGTGCCTGGAGCCAGAGGGGGCGCAATCAGCCCCAGCATTTT	CAWSQRGRNQPQHF
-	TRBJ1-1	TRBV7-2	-	TGTGCCAGCAGCTACTACAGGGAAATCACTGAAGCTTTCTTT	CASSYYREITEAFF
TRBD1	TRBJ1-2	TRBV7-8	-	TGTGCCAGCACCCTCCAGGGGGCGAGTGGCTACACCTTC	CASTLQGASGYTF
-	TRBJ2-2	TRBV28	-	TGTGCCAGCAGTTTGAACGCAGGGGACACCGGGGAGCTGTTTTTT	CASSLNAGDTGELFF
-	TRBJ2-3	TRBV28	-	TGTGCCAGCAGTCTCGACGCAGGGGGGGATACGCAGTATTTT	CASSLDAGGDTQYF
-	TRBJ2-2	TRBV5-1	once	TGCGCCAGCAGCTGGGGGCAGGGAATCGCCGGGGAGCTGTTTTTT	CASSWGQGIAGELFF
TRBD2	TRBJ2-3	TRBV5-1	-	TGCGCCAGCAGCGAGGGAGGGCAGATGGCAGATACGCAGTATTTT	CASSEGGQMADTQYF
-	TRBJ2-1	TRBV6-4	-	TGTGCCAGCAGTGACTCTAGCGGAGCGGTCGATGAGCAGTTCTTC	CASSDSSGAVDEQFF
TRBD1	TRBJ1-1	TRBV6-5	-	TGTGCCAGCAGCGGACAGGCTCAAACTGAAGCTTTCTTT	CASSGQAQTEAFF
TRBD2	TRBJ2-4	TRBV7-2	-	TGTGCCAGCAGCTTAGCAGCGGGAGAAAGATTAAACATTCAGTACTTC	CASSLAAGERLNIQYF
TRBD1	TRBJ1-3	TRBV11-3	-	TGTGCCAGCAGCTTCGTTGACAGGGTAGCTGGAAACACCATATATTTT	CASSFVDRVAGNTIYF
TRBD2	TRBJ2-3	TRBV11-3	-	TGTGCCAGCAGCCCGGGACTAGCGGGAGTGGTAGATACGCAGTATTTT	CASSPGLAGVVDTQYF
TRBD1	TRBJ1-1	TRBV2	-	TGTGCCAGCAGGATGGACAGGTCTGAAGCTTTCTTT	CASRMDRSEAFF
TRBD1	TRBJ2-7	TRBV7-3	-	TGTGCCAGCATAGTAGCCTCAAAGGACAGGGACGAGCAGTACTTC	CASIVASKDRDEQYF
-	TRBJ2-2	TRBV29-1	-	TGCAGCGTTGTCGGGGGAAAGGGGACCGGGGAGCTGTTTTTT	CSVVGGKGTGELFF
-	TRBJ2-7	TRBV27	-	TGTGCCAGCAGTTTAGCTGAGCGGCCCTACGAGCAGTACTTC	CASSLAERPYEQYF
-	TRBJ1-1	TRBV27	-	TGTGCCAGCAGCCCTACCTGGGCCGCCCTCTCGAACACTGAAGCTTTCTTT	CASSPTWAALSNTEAFF